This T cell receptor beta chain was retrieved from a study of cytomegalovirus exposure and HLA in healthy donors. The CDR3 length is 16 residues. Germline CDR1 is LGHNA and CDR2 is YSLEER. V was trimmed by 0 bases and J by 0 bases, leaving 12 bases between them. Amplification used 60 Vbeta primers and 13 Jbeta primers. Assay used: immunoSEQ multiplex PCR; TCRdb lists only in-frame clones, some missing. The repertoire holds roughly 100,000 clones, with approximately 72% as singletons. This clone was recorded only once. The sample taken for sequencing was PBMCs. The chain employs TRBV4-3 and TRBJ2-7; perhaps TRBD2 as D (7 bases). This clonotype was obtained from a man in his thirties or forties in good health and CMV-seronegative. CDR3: CASSQEGGRGSYEQYF. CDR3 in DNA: TGCGCCAGCAGCCAAGAAGGGGGGAGGGGCTCCTACGAGCAGTACTTC.